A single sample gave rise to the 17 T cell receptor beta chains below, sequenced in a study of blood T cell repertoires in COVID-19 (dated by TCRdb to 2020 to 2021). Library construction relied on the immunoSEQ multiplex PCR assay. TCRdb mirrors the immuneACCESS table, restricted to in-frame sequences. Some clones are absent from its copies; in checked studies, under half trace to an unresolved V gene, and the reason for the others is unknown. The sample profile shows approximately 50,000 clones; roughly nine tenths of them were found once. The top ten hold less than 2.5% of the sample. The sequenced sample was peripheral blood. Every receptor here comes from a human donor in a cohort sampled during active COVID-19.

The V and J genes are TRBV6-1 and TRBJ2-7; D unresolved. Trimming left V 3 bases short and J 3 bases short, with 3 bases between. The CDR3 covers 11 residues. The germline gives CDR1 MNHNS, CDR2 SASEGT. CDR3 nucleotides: TGTGCCAGCAGTGAGCGCTACGAGCAGTACTTC. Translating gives CASSERYEQYF.

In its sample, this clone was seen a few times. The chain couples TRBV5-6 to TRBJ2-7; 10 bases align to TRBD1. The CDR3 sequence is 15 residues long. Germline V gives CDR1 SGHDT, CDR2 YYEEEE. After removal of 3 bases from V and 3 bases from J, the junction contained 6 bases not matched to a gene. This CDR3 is CASSWGTGAFYEQYF. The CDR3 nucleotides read TGTGCCAGCAGCTGGGGGACAGGGGCATTCTACGAGCAGTACTTC.

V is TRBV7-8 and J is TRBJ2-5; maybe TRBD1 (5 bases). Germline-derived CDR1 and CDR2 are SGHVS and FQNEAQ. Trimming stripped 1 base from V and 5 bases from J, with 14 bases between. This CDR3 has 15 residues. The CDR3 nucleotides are TGTGCCAGCAGCTTAGTGGGCCGGCGACAGGAGACCCAGTACTTC. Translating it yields CASSLVGRRQETQYF.

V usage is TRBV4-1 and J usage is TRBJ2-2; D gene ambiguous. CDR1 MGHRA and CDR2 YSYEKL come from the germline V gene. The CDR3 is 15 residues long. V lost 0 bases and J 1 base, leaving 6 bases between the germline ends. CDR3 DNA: TGCGCCAGCAGCCAAGAAGCCCTGAACACCGGGGAGCTGTTTTTT. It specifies CASSQEALNTGELFF.

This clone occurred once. For the CDR3, the DNA is TGCGCCAGCAGCCAAATATCTGGAAACACCATATATTTT. Translated, it gives CASSQISGNTIYF. This chain connects TRBV4-3 to TRBJ1-3; no definite D call. Trimming removed 2 bases at V and 1 base at J, with 3 bases between. Germline CDR1 and CDR2: LGHNA and YSLEER. The CDR3 extends over 13 amino acids.

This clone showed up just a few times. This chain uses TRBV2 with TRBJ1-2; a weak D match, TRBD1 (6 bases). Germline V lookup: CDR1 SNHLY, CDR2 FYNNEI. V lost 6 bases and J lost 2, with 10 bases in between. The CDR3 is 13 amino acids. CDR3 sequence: CASSVDRNYGYTF. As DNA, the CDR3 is TGTGCCAGCAGCGTTGACAGGAACTATGGCTACACCTTC. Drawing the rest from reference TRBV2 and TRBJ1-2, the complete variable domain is EPEVTQTPSHQVTQMGQEVILRCVPISNHLYFYWYRQILGQKVEFLVSFYNNEISEKSEIFDDQFSVERPDGSNFTLKIRSTKLEDSAMYFCASSVDRNYGYTFGSGTRLTVV.

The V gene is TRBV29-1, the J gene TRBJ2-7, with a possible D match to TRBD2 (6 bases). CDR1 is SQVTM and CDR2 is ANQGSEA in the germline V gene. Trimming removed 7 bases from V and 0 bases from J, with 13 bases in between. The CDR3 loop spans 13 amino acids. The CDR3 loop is CSAATGSSYEQYF. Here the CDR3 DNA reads TGCAGCGCCGCGACCGGGAGCTCCTACGAGCAGTACTTC.

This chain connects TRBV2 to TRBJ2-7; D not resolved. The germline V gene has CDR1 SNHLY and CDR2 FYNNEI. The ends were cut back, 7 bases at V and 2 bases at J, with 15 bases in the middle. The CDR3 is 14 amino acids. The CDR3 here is CASKIRVFPYEQYF. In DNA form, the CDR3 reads TGTGCCAGCAAAATTCGGGTCTTCCCCTACGAGCAGTACTTC.

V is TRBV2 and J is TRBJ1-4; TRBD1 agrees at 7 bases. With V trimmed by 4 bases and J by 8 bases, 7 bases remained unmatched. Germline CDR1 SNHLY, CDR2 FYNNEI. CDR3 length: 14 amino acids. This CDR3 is CASSGRGAGEKLFF. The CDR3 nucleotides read TGTGCCAGCAGTGGCAGGGGGGCGGGCGAAAAACTGTTTTTT. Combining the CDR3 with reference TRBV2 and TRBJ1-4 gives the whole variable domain EPEVTQTPSHQVTQMGQEVILRCVPISNHLYFYWYRQILGQKVEFLVSFYNNEISEKSEIFDDQFSVERPDGSNFTLKIRSTKLEDSAMYFCASSGRGAGEKLFFGSGTQLSVL.

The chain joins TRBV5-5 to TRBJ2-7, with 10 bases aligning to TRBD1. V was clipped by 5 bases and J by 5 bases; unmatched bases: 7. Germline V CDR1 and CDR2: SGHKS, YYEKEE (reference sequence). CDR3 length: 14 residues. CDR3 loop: CASRTGTGADEQYF. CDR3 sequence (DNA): TGTGCCAGCAGAACCGGGACAGGGGCCGACGAGCAGTACTTC.

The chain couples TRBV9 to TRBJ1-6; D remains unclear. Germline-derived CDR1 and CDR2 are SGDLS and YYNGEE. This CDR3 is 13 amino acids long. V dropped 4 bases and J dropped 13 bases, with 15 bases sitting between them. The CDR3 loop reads CASSLKGRSPLHF. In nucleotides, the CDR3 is TGTGCCAGCAGCCTAAAAGGGAGGTCGCCCCTCCACTTT.

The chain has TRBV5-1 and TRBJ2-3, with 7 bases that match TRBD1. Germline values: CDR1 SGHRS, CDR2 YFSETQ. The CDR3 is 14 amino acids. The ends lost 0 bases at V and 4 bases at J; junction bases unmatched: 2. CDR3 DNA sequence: TGCGCCAGCAGCTTGGGACAGGGCCCAGATACGCAGTATTTT. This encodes CASSLGQGPDTQYF.

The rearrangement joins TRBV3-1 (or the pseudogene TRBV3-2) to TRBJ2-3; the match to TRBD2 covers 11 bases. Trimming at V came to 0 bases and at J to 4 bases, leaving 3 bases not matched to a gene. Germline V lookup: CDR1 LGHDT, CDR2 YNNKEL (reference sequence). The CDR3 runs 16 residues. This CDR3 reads CASSQDSSGRSDTQYF. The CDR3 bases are TGTGCCAGCAGCCAAGATTCTAGCGGGAGGTCAGATACGCAGTATTTT.

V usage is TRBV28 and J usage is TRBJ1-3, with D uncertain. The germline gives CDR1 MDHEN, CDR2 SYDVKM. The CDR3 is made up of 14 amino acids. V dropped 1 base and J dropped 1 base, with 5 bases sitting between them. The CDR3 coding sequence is TGTGCCAGCAGTTTATTACAATCTGGAAACACCATATATTTT. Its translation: CASSLLQSGNTIYF.

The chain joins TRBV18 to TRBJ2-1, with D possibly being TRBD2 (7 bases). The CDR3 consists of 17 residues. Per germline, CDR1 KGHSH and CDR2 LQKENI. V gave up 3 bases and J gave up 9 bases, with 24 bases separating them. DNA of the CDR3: TGTGCCAGCTCACCCCGTTTTGGCGGGAGTGTAGGGGGTGAGCAGTTCTTC. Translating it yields CASSPRFGGSVGGEQFF. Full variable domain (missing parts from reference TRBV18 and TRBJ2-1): NAGVMQNPRHLVRRRGQEARLRCSPMKGHSHVYWYRQLPEEGLKFMVYLQKENIIDESGMPKERFSAEFPKEGPSILRIQQVVRGDSAAYFCASSPRFGGSVGGEQFFGPGTRLTVL.

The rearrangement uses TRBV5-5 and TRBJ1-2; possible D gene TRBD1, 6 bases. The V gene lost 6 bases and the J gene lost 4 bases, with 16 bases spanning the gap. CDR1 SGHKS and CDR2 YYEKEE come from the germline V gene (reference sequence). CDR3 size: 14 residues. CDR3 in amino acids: CASKVATGLYGYTF. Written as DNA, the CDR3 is TGTGCCAGCAAAGTAGCAACAGGGCTCTATGGCTACACCTTC.

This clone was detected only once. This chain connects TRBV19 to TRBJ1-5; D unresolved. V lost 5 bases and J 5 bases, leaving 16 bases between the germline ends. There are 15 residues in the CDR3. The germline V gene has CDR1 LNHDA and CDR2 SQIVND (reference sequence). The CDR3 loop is CASSATVEGYQPQHF. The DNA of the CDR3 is TGTGCCAGTAGTGCCACAGTGGAAGGATATCAGCCCCAGCATTTT. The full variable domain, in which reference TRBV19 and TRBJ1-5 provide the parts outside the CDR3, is DGGITQSPKYLFRKEGQNVTLSCEQNLNHDAMYWYRQDPGQGLRLIYYSQIVNDFQKGDIAEGYSVSREKKESFPLTVTSAQKNPTAFYLCASSATVEGYQPQHFGDGTRLSIL.